The 10 T cell receptor beta chains presented below share a single source sample, sequenced in a study of naive and memory T cell subsets. Two oligonucleotides, mixed equimolar, formed the beta constant-region primer covering TRBC1 and TRBC2. Four rounds of PCR amplified the ligated cDNA using nested alpha and beta constant-region primers plus SP2. TCRdb reanalysed the UMI-ligation and nested PCR reads using MiXCR and keeps one entry per CDR3 protein. The sample comprises some 22,000 distinct CDR3 sequences, more than 7% of which are singletons, and around a fifth rests with the top ten. Source material: central memory CD8+ T cells from blood. The receptors here all came from a human donor in good health.

This clonotype was seen a handful of times. The rearrangement joins TRBV5-1 to TRBJ2-3; 9 positions agree with TRBD2. From germline, CDR1 is SGHRS and CDR2 YFSETQ. The CDR3 sequence is 16 residues long. The V segment lost 4 bases and the J segment 0 bases; nucleotides outside the gene matches: 6. The CDR3 DNA reads as TGCGCCAGCAGCCCAAGGACTAGCGTTAGCACAGATACGCAGTATTTT. Translated, it gives CASSPRTSVSTDTQYF. The whole variable domain, remainder taken from reference TRBV5-1 and TRBJ2-3, is KAGVTQTPRYLIKTRGQQVTLSCSPISGHRSVSWYQQTPGQGLQFLFEYFSETQRNKGNFPGRFSGRQFSNSRSEMNVSTLELGDSALYLCASSPRTSVSTDTQYFGPGTRLTVL.

This clonotype was seen a handful of times. The chain has TRBV7-8 and TRBJ2-1; 11 positions agree with TRBD2. The germline gives CDR1 SGHVS, CDR2 FQNEAQ. The length of the CDR3 is 15 residues. The ends lost 2 bases at V and 9 bases at J; junction bases unmatched: 6. This CDR3 is CASSLWLAGGGEQFF. The CDR3 DNA follows: TGTGCCAGCAGCTTATGGTTAGCGGGAGGGGGTGAGCAGTTCTTC.

This clonotype showed up many times. The chain employs TRBV28 and TRBJ2-5; 11 bases are shared with TRBD1. Unmatched junction bases numbered 11, after V lost 6 bases and J lost 5 bases. CDR3 length: 16 residues. Germline-derived CDR1 and CDR2 are MDHEN and SYDVKM. CDR3 nucleotide sequence: TGTGCCAGCAGGCCCGGGACAGGGGGAATTGGTGAGACCCAGTACTTC. It encodes CASRPGTGGIGETQYF. Full variable domain (rest looked up from reference TRBV28 and TRBJ2-5): DVKVTQSSRYLVKRTGEKVFLECVQDMDHENMFWYRQDPGLGLRLIYFSYDVKMKEKGDIPEGYSVSREKKERFSLILESASTNQTSMYLCASRPGTGGIGETQYFGPGTRLLVL.

This clonotype ranks as medium-sized. The V gene is TRBV12-3 or TRBV12-4, the J gene TRBJ1-2; 8 bases agree with TRBD1. The CDR3 length is 13 residues. J gave up 4 bases and V 6 bases, and 4 bases lay outside the gene matches. DNA for the CDR3: TGTGCCAGCAGGGGCGGGACAGGCTATGGCTACACCTTC. As protein: CASRGGTGYGYTF.

This clonotype has only a few counts. The rearrangement joins TRBV20-1 to TRBJ2-7; 8 nucleotides match TRBD2. The CDR3 loop spans 13 amino acids. The J segment lost 7 bases and the V segment lost 3 bases, leaving 8 bases of the junction unmatched. The germline V gene encodes CDR1 DFQATT and CDR2 SNEGSKA (reference sequence). The CDR3 loop reads CSARATSVLEQYF. In nucleotides, the CDR3 is TGCAGTGCTAGGGCGACTAGCGTTCTAGAGCAGTACTTC.

This clonotype appeared many times. The gene calls are TRBV4-1 and TRBJ2-7, with D tentatively TRBD1 (5 bases). The germline V gene has CDR1 MGHRA and CDR2 YSYEKL. The CDR3 runs 13 residues. V was clipped by 2 bases and J by 4 bases, with 9 bases between them. CDR3 in amino acids: CASSQKQDYEQYF. Written as DNA, the CDR3 is TGCGCCAGCAGCCAAAAACAGGATTACGAGCAGTACTTC.

This clonotype has at least ten counts. V and J are TRBV20-1 and TRBJ2-3, with 9 bases lining up with TRBD2. The J segment lost 4 bases and the V segment lost 4 bases, leaving 6 bases of the junction unmatched. CDR1 is DFQATT and CDR2 is SNEGSKA in the germline V gene (reference sequence). This CDR3 contains 14 residues. The CDR3: CSAKASGDADTQYF. Here the CDR3 DNA reads TGCAGTGCTAAGGCTAGCGGGGACGCAGATACGCAGTATTTT.

As for this clonotype: Its ends do not fully match the called genes, so a read error is possible. This chain uses TRBV7-7 with TRBJ2-7; TRBD1 agrees at 11 bases. Germline CDR1 reads SSHAT; CDR2 reads FNYEAQ (reference sequence). CDR3 length equals 13 residues. This chain's CDR3 is CASSLGTGGEQYF. DNA for the CDR3: TGTGCTAGCAGCTTAGGGACAGGGGGTGAGCAGTACTTC.

The chain uses TRBV6-4 and TRBJ2-2; TRBD1 or TRBD2 may be the D gene (6 bases each). Between the trimmed V and J ends, which lost 9 bases and 1 base, there was a span of 18 bases. CDR1 is MRHNA, CDR2 SNTAGT, per germline. The CDR3 length is 16 residues. The CDR3 is CARGGRGSLNTGELFF. In nucleotides, the CDR3 is TGTGCCAGAGGGGGGCGAGGCAGCCTGAACACCGGGGAGCTGTTTTTT.

The V call is TRBV7-2, the J call TRBJ2-7; D ambiguous. The CDR3 covers 15 residues. Trimming shortened V by 5 bases and J by 3 bases, and 17 bases separated the two germline ends. Germline V CDR1 and CDR2: SGHTA, FQGNSA. This CDR3 reads CASSPMVGPGYEQYF. The CDR3, as DNA: TGTGCCAGCAGCCCCATGGTCGGGCCCGGCTACGAGCAGTACTTC. The full variable domain, completed using reference TRBV7-2 and TRBJ2-7, is GAGVSQSPSNKVTEKGKDVELRCDPISGHTALYWYRQSLGQGLEFLIYFQGNSAPDKSGLPSDRFSAERTGGSVSTLTIQRTQQEDSAVYLCASSPMVGPGYEQYFGPGTRLTVT.